This T cell receptor beta chain was captured by sequencing in a study of CD8 T cells in ankylosing spondylitis. Study findings and constraints: Clones linked to the disease showed a CD8+ phenotype. They occurred at relatively low frequencies in peripheral blood. Reports say disease-linked clones showed up significantly more in matched ankylosing spondylitis synovial fluid. Certain motif variants had earlier been reported in reactive arthritis synovial fluid and blood. A TCR beta motif of under ten highly homologous variants appeared characteristic of ankylosing spondylitis blood.

Trimming took 3 bases from V and 4 from J; bases not matched to a gene: 4. CDR1 and CDR2 from the germline V gene are SQVTM and ANQGSEA. The CDR3 is made up of 13 amino acids. In TCRdb, the 5' RACE reads were re-called with MiXCR into one record per CDR3 protein. The table includes 45,000 to 60,000 distinct CDR3 sequences, 6% to 7.5% detected once. This clonotype was counted ten times or more. As yet, its antigen is unknown. What was sequenced was blood, either unsorted or a sorted T cell fraction (not recorded which). The rearrangement uses TRBV29-1 and TRBJ2-5, with 8 bases aligning to TRBD2. This receptor was taken from a female donor with ankylosing spondylitis or in good health (not recorded which). CDR3 sequence: CSVDPSGGETQYF. The CDR3 nucleotides read TGCAGCGTTGATCCAAGCGGGGGAGAGACCCAGTACTTC.